This entry concerns a single TCR beta chain. Its cognate antigen is unknown. RNA amounts of 0.5 to 1 ug underwent reverse transcription with random hexamers. Multiplex PCR with immunoSEQ amplified the TCR beta CDR3 across 54 Vbeta and 13 Jbeta. TCRdb used MiXCR to reprocess the immunoSEQ multiplex PCR reads, holding one entry per CDR3 protein. The data show 100,000 to 150,000 distinct CDR3 sequences, with around 94% seen just once and about 0.19% held by the top ten. Germline values: CDR1 SGHVS, CDR2 FQNEAQ. The germline V and J ends were trimmed by 1 base and 0 bases, with 10 bases remaining between them. The CDR3 is made up of 15 amino acids. The sample is drawn from a study of CD8 T cells in Susac syndrome. Overall study context: Sequenced Susac syndrome patients included roughly 6 with clinically active disease and roughly 8 in remission. Overall study findings and caveats: Acknowledgment was made by the study that its TCR sequencing and HLA analysis involved a relatively small number of individuals. Expansion of Susac CD8+ clones peaked in TEMRA cells and in active patients.

The TCR was taken from a human donor with Susac syndrome. The specimen sequenced was CD8+ T cells from PBMCs. This chain links TRBV7-8 with TRBJ2-7, with a possible D match to TRBD2 (5 bases). CDR3 DNA: TGTGCCAGCAGCTTAGTCGAGGGAAGCTCCTACGAGCAGTACTTC. This sequence encodes CASSLVEGSSYEQYF.